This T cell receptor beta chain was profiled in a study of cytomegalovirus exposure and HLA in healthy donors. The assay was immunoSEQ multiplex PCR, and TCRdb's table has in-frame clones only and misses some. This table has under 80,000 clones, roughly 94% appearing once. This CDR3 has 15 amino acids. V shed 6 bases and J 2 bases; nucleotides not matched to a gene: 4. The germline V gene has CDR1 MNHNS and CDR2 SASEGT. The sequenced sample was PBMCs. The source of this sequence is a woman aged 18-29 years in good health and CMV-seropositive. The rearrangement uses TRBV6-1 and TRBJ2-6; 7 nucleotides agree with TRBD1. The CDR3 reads CASRIQGTGANVLTF. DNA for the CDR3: TGTGCCAGCAGGATACAGGGGACTGGGGCCAACGTCCTGACTTTC.